The entry that follows covers one T cell receptor (beta chain) sequence. This record comes from a study of blood T cell repertoires in COVID-19. Whole-study context: Spain, Italy and the United States supplied samples that represented acute and convalescent COVID-19. T cells, B-cell-depleted T cells, or PBMCs supplied cDNA or gDNA.

From germline, CDR1 is LGHNA and CDR2 YNFKEQ. The CDR3 runs to 15 residues. V was cut by 4 bases and J by 1 base, with 13 bases left in between. Authors' processing steps: Estimated nucleated cell counts came from reference gene primer amplification. Assay: immunoSEQ multiplex PCR; the TCRdb copy retains only in-frame clones and omits some. V and J calls and clone size are those listed in that table; D and trimming were worked out from the DNA. The sample includes about 120,000 clones, approximately 81% of them seen just once. Specimen: peripheral blood. The TCR sequence derives from a woman older than 75 with acute or convalescent COVID-19. The chain has TRBV4-2 and TRBJ1-1; D possibly corresponds to TRBD1 (6 bases). As DNA, the CDR3 is TGTGCCAGCAGCCGAGCGGACAGAACGAACACTGAAGCTTTCTTT. Translated: CASSRADRTNTEAFF.